The clone carrying this T cell receptor (beta chain) was counted a few times. The sample is drawn from a study of blood T cell repertoires in COVID-19. Study information: The United States, Italy and Spain supplied acute and convalescent COVID-19 samples. Nucleic acid was either cDNA or gDNA, and it came from T cells, B-cell-depleted T cells, or PBMCs.

Germline V gene lookup returns CDR1 SGHTA and CDR2 FQGNSA. Between the trimmed V and J ends, which lost 1 base and 8 bases, there was a span of 14 bases. The CDR3 has 14 amino acids. The table came from immunoSEQ multiplex PCR; TCRdb's copy has only in-frame clones and leaves some out. The data show 250,000 to 300,000 clones, about 90% seen once. The chain joins TRBV7-2 to TRBJ1-2; TRBD1 might be the D (6 bases). This clonotype was sampled from a young woman with COVID-19, enrolled during active disease. The specimen was peripheral blood. The CDR3 nucleotides read TGTGCCAGCAGCTTAGACAGGGCTATTGGGGGCTACACCTTC. Its protein is CASSLDRAIGGYTF.